The T cell receptor beta chain under discussion was sequenced for a study of human T cells and chemical hapten exposure. This clonotype was detected only a few times. TCRdb recomputed calls from the RACE reads with MiXCR, one row per CDR3 protein. The profile covers about 84,000 distinct CDR3 sequences, with about 10% appearing a single time and about 4% taken by the ten largest. Trimming removed 6 bases from V and 1 base from J, with 14 bases in between. The CDR3 contains 14 residues. CDR1 SGHDT and CDR2 YYEEEE come from the germline V gene. The time point is: patch test 3, about 24 weeks after DPC sensitization. This sample's treatment: therapeutic diphenylcyclopropenone sensitization with weekly scalp DPC.

The clonotype was recovered from a woman aged 45-65 years with alopecia areata. Some clones in this sample may be carry-over from other donors' samples. The sample was whole blood, taken in connection with sensitization to the hapten diphenylcyclopropenone (DPC). The gene calls are TRBV5-6 and TRBJ2-7; tentatively, D is TRBD2 (6 bases). CDR3 coding DNA: TGTGCCAGCACCTTTTACGGGACTTCCTACGAGCAGTACTTC. This gives the protein CASTFYGTSYEQYF.